The clone carrying this TCR beta chain has a handful of counts. Antigen specificity is unknown. These data belong to a study of response to subunit inactivated influenza vaccine. TCRdb processed the RT-PCR reads anew with MiXCR; each CDR3 protein has one entry. The repertoire has about 610,000 distinct CDR3 sequences, 11% to 15% of them found once; the top ten carry more than 9.5%. Study outcomes and limitations: Each seasonal flu vaccination may recruit only limited new T cells, authors suggested.

The material sequenced was PBMCs from blood, taken 11 to 12 days after vaccination. The source is a man aged 50 to 59 who received an inactivated influenza vaccine.

The CDR3 DNA reads TGCAGTGCCAGAAAGCTCCCGGGACAGGGGGCGGGAGATACGCAGTATTTT. Translation gives CSARKLPGQGAGDTQYF. The rearrangement links TRBV20-1 to TRBJ2-3; 12 positions agree with TRBD1. Germline lookup yields CDR1 DFQATT and CDR2 SNEGSKA (reference sequence). This CDR3 region has 17 residues. J was trimmed by 5 bases and V by 6 bases; bases with no gene match: 15.